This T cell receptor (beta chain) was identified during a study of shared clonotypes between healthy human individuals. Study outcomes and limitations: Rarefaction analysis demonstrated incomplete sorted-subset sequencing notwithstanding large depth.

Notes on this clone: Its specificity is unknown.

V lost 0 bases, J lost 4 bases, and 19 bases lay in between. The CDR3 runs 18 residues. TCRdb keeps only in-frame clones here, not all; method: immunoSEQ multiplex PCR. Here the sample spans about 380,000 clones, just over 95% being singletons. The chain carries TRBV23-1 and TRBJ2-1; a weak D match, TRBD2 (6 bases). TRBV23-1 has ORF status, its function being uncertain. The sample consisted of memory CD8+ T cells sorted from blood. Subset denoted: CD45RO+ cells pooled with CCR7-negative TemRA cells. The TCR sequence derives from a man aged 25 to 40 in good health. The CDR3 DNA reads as TGCGCCAGCAGTCAATCACCTTGCGGGGCCCAAATTTACAATGAGCAGTTCTTC. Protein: CASSQSPCGAQIYNEQFF.